This T cell receptor beta chain was documented in a study of cytomegalovirus exposure and HLA in healthy donors. Across the study: The roughly 120 million unique TCR beta sequences, from about 180 million T cells, were found by an earlier analysis.

The CDR3 is 17 amino acids. Unmatched junction bases numbered 10, after V lost 1 base and J lost 5 bases. Germline V gene data show CDR1 as MGHDK and CDR2 as SYGVNS. Primers: 60 Vbeta forward and 13 Jbeta reverse. Clones were sequenced by immunoSEQ multiplex PCR, and TCRdb holds only the in-frame ones, with some missing. The table shows about 170,000 clones, with approximately 88% occurring only once. The source material was PBMCs. The receptor comes from a boy younger than 10 in good health and CMV-seronegative. This chain uses TRBV25-1 with TRBJ2-5, with 10 bases identical to TRBD1. As DNA, the CDR3 is TGTGCCAGCAGTGAATTAGTTGGACAGGGGGATAGGGAGACCCAGTACTTC. This codes for CASSELVGQGDRETQYF.